By sample share, the clone carrying this T cell receptor (beta chain) is medium-sized. This record comes from a study of T cell changes during pregnancy in multiple sclerosis. Sequenced by immunoSEQ multiplex PCR; TCRdb stores in-frame clones only, minus some. The sample has 40,000 or so clones, about 92% seen once. The CDR3 extends over 18 amino acids. The chain carries TRBV21-1 and TRBJ1-3; the table's D call of TRBD1 was not tested on the DNA. TRBV21-1 is tagged as a pseudogene. Sequencing used CD8+ T cells from peripheral blood mononuclear cells, obtained in the third trimester of pregnancy. This TCR derives from a female donor with multiple sclerosis, enrolled in a pregnancy study. Written as DNA, the CDR3 is TGTGCCAGCAGCTCCCTAAGGCAGGGTGGCTCCTCTGGAAACACCATATATTTT. It is translated as CASSSLRQGGSSGNTIYF.